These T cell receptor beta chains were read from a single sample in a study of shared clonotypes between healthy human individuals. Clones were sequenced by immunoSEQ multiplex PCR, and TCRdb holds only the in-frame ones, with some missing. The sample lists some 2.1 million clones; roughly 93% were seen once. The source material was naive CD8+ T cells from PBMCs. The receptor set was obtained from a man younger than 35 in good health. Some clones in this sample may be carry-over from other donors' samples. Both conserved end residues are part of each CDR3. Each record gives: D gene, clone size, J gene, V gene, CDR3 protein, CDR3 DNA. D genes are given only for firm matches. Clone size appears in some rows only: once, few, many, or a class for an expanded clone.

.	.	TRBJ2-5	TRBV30	CAWSVDLGETQYF	TGTGCCTGGAGTGTGGATCTTGGTGAGACCCAGTACTTC
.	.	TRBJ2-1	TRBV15	CATSQYPEQFF	TGTGCCACCAGCCAATACCCTGAGCAGTTCTTC
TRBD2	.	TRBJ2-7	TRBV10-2	CASSGRRGREGHEQYF	TGCGCCAGCAGTGGCCGAAGGGGGCGGGAGGGACACGAGCAGTACTTC
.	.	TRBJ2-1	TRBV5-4	CASSLRTSNGEGFF	TGTGCCAGCAGCTTAAGGACCTCCAACGGAGAGGGGTTCTTC
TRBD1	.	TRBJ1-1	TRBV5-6	CASSWDRTNTEAFF	TGTGCCAGCAGCTGGGACAGGACAAACACTGAAGCTTTCTTT
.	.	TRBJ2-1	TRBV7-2	CASSFGGGNEQFF	TGTGCCAGCAGCTTCGGAGGGGGCAATGAGCAGTTCTTC
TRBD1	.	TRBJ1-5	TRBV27	CASSWTGDSNQPQHF	TGTGCCAGCAGTTGGACAGGGGATAGCAATCAGCCCCAGCATTTT
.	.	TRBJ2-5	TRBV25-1	CASSDSQETQYF	TGTGCCAGCAGTGACAGTCAAGAGACCCAGTACTTC
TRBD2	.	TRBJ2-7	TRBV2	CASSGTSRYEQYF	TGTGCCAGCAGTGGGACTAGCAGGTACGAGCAGTACTTC
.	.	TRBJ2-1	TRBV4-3	CASSPSGTPKHNEQFF	TGCGCCAGCAGCCCCTCCGGGACTCCGAAACACAATGAGCAGTTCTTC
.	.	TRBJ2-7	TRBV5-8	CASSFNPADENPIGEQYF	TGTGCCAGCAGCTTCAATCCCGCGGACGAAAACCCGATTGGCGAGCAGTACTTC
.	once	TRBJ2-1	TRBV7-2	CASSGLLGEQFF	TGTGCCAGCAGTGGACTACTGGGGGAGCAGTTCTTC
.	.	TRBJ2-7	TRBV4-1	CASSHLGATRQGSVYEQYF	TGCGCCAGCAGCCATCTTGGGGCGACTAGACAGGGTTCAGTCTACGAGCAGTACTTC
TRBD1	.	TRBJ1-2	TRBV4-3	CASSPDPGGPNYGYTF	TGCGCCAGCAGCCCTGACCCAGGGGGCCCTAACTATGGCTACACCTTC
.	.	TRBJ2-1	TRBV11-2	CASSLDSNEQFF	TGTGCCAGCAGCTTGGATTCTAATGAGCAGTTCTTC
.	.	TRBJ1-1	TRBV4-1	CASSQDRGPFYEAFF	TGCGCCAGCAGCCAAGATCGTGGGCCGTTCTATGAAGCTTTCTTT
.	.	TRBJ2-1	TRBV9	CASRSGPYNEQFF	TGTGCCAGCAGGAGCGGGCCCTACAATGAGCAGTTCTTC
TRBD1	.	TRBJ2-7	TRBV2	CASSATGAYEQYF	TGTGCCAGCAGTGCGACAGGGGCCTACGAGCAGTACTTC
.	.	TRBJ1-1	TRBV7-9	CASSLGGGRAFF	TGTGCCAGCAGCTTAGGTGGGGGAAGGGCTTTCTTT
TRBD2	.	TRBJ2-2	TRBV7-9	CASSAGLAGGPSPGELFF	TGTGCCAGCAGCGCGGGACTAGCGGGAGGGCCCTCTCCCGGGGAGCTGTTTTTT
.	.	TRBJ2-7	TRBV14	CASSLVYEQYF	TGTGCCAGCAGCCTCGTCTACGAGCAGTACTTC
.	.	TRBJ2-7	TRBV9	CASSVGGETYEQYF	TGTGCCAGCAGCGTAGGAGGGGAGACCTACGAGCAGTACTTC
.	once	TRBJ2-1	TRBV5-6	CASSLRRRGSYNEQFF	TGTGCCAGCAGCTTGCGGCGGCGGGGTTCCTACAATGAGCAGTTCTTC
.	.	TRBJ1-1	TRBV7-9	CASSLIAPLNTEAFF	TGTGCCAGCAGCTTAATAGCGCCTTTGAACACTGAAGCTTTCTTT
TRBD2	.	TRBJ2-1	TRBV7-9	CASSLTSGTSYNEQFF	TGTGCCAGCAGCTTGACTAGCGGAACCTCCTACAATGAGCAGTTCTTC
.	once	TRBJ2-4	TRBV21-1	CASSKVSSWAAENIQYF	TGTGCCAGCAGCAAAGTTAGTTCGTGGGCAGCGGAAAACATTCAGTACTTC
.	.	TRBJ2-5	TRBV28	CASSFPGNTQYF	TGTGCCAGCAGCTTTCCAGGGAATACCCAGTACTTC
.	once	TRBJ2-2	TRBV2	CASTDSLYTGELFF	TGTGCCAGCACCGACAGCTTATACACCGGGGAGCTGTTTTTT
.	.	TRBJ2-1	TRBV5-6	CASSLEVHEQFF	TGTGCCAGCAGCTTGGAAGTCCATGAGCAGTTCTTC
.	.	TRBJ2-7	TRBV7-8	CASSLEAGTSYEQYF	TGTGCCAGCAGCTTAGAAGCTGGGACATCCTACGAGCAGTACTTC
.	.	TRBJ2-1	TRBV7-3	CASSLVGGTYNEQFF	TGTGCCAGCAGCTTAGTTGGCGGGACTTACAATGAGCAGTTCTTC
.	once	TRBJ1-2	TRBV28	CASSFGGLYGYTF	TGTGCCAGCAGTTTTGGGGGCCTCTATGGCTACACCTTC
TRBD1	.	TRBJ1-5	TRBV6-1	CASKQDRAGNQPQHF	TGTGCCAGCAAACAAGACAGGGCTGGCAATCAGCCCCAGCATTTT
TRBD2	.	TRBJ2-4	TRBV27	CATHVWIAGGSKNIQYF	TGTGCCACCCATGTTTGGATAGCGGGAGGAAGCAAAAACATTCAGTACTTC
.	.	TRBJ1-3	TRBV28	CASSLGPQLSGNTIYF	TGTGCCAGCAGTTTAGGACCCCAGCTCTCTGGAAACACCATATATTTT
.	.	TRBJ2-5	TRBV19	CASSIGTEDRETQYF	TGTGCCAGTAGTATAGGGACAGAGGACCGAGAGACCCAGTACTTC
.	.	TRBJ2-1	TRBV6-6	CASTLGASNEQFF	TGTGCCAGCACCCTTGGCGCATCGAATGAGCAGTTCTTC
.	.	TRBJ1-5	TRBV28	CASSSATSTPRNQPQHF	TGTGCCAGCAGTTCCGCGACATCTACCCCTCGGAATCAGCCCCAGCATTTT
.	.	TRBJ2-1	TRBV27	CASNYLTRFGAETSSYNEQFF	TGTGCCAGCAATTACCTCACCCGATTCGGAGCGGAAACAAGCTCCTACAATGAGCAGTTCTTC
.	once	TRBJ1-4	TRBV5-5	CASSLAHGGLNEKLFF	TGTGCCAGCAGCTTGGCCCACGGAGGGTTGAATGAAAAACTGTTTTTT
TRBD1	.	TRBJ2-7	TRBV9	CASSATGGSYEQYF	TGTGCCAGCAGCGCGACAGGGGGTTCCTACGAGCAGTACTTC
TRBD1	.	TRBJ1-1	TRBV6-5	CASRTWTGITEAFF	TGTGCCAGCAGGACTTGGACAGGGATTACTGAAGCTTTCTTT
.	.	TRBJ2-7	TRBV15	CATSPQRGLSYEQYF	TGTGCCACCAGCCCACAAAGGGGCCTTTCCTACGAGCAGTACTTC
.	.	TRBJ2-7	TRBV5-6	CASSLQGNEQYF	TGTGCCAGCAGCTTACAGGGTAACGAGCAGTACTTC
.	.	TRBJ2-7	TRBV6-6	CASRGQRTYEQYF	TGTGCCAGCAGGGGGCAGAGAACCTACGAGCAGTACTTC
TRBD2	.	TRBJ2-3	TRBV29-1	CSGLGGDFDTQYF	TGCAGCGGCCTGGGAGGGGATTTCGATACGCAGTATTTT
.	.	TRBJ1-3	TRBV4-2	CASSPRGSGNTIYF	TGTGCCAGCAGCCCCCGCGGCTCTGGAAACACCATATATTTT
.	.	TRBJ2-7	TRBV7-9	CASSAPHEQYF	TGTGCCAGCAGCGCCCCCCACGAGCAGTACTTC
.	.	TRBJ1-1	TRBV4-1	CASSQEPAAYTEAFF	TGCGCCAGCAGCCAAGAACCGGCGGCGTACACTGAAGCTTTCTTT
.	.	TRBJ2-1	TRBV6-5	CASSSWGTHSYNEQFF	TGTGCCAGCAGTTCCTGGGGGACTCACTCCTACAATGAGCAGTTCTTC
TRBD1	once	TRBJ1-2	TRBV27	CASSPIGTGNGYTF	TGTGCCAGCAGTCCGATAGGGACAGGGAATGGCTACACCTTC